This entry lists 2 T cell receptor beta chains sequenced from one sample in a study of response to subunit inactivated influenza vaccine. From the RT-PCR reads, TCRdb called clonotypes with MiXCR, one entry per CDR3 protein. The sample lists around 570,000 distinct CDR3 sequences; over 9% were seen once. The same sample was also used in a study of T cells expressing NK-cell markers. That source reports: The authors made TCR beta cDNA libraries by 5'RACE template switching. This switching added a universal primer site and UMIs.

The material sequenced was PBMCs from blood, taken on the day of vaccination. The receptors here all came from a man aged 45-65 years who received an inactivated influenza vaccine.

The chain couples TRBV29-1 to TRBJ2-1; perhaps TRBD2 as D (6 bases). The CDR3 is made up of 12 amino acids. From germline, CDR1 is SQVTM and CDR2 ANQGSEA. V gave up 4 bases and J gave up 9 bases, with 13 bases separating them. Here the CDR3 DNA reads TGCAGCGTTGGTCCGCGGGGCGGTGAGCAGTTCTTC. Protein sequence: CSVGPRGGEQFF.

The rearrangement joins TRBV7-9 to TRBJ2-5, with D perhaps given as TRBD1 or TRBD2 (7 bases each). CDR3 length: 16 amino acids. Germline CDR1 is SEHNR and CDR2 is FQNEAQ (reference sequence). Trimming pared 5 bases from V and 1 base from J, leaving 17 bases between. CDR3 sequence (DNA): TGTGCCAGCAGCAGCGGGGCAGGGGGAAGCCAAGAGACCCAGTACTTC. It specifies CASSSGAGGSQETQYF.